This T cell receptor (beta chain) was recovered during a study of early T cells in non-severe SARS-CoV-2 infection. Whole-study context: Unsorted whole-blood RNA was sequenced in bulk, leaving chains unpaired.

This clonotype was found a few times. Unique molecular identifiers were added to individual cDNA molecules. TCRdb re-analysed the 5' RACE reads in MiXCR, keeping a single row per CDR3 protein. The table shows 80,000 to 100,000 distinct CDR3 sequences, with 13% to 15% occurring only once. V was clipped by 7 bases and J by 6 bases; unmatched bases: 7. Per the germline V gene, CDR1 is MNHEY and CDR2 is SVGAGI. The CDR3 length is 13 residues. The clonotype originates from an adult who was a healthcare worker with PCR-confirmed SARS-CoV-2 infection or an uninfected control (not recorded which). The sequencing input was whole blood. The rearrangement uses TRBV6-5 and TRBJ2-5; 8 bases align to TRBD2. CDR3 amino acids: CASTAGGGKTQYF. The CDR3, as DNA: TGTGCCAGCACCGCGGGAGGTGGAAAGACCCAGTACTTC.